The 23 T cell receptor beta chains in this list originate from one sample, sequenced in a study of graft-versus-host responses after intestinal transplantation. The protocol was immunoSEQ multiplex PCR, while the TCRdb copy is restricted to in-frame clones and leaves out a portion. Among approximately 58,000 clones listed, around nine tenths were seen once. The input for sequencing was PBMCs, taken about 4 months after intestinal transplantation. These receptors all come from a human patient who received an intestinal transplant, so some T cells may come from the graft donor.

The gene calls are TRBV11-2 and TRBJ2-1; 9 bases are a match to TRBD2. Germline V lookup: CDR1 SGHAT, CDR2 FQNNGV. The CDR3 sequence is 17 residues long. Trimming took 3 bases from V and 6 from J; bases not matched to a gene: 12. The DNA for the CDR3 is TGTGCCAGCAGCTTGTCGATCGGTGGCGGGAGGGCCAATGAGCAGTTCTTC. Amino acid sequence: CASSLSIGGGRANEQFF. The variable domain in full, with the rest retrieved from reference TRBV11-2 and TRBJ2-1, is EAGVAQSPRYKIIEKRQSVAFWCNPISGHATLYWYQQILGQGPKLLIQFQNNGVVDDSQLPKDRFSAERLKGVDSTLKIQPAKLEDSAVYLCASSLSIGGGRANEQFFGPGTRLTVL.

The chain recombines TRBV7-2 with TRBJ2-1, with a tentative D call TRBD2 (6 bases). This CDR3 contains 15 residues. Germline CDR1 reads SGHTA; CDR2 reads FQGNSA. The V end was cut by 3 bases, the J end by 6 bases, with 15 bases between. The CDR3 DNA sequence: TGTGCCAGCAGCTTCAGACCGGGACTCCCCAATGAGCAGTTCTTC. This translates into CASSFRPGLPNEQFF.

The rearrangement uses TRBV28 and TRBJ1-5; D is ambiguous. The CDR3 runs 14 residues. V was trimmed by 6 bases and J by 2 bases, leaving 11 bases between them. Germline CDR1 MDHEN, CDR2 SYDVKM. The CDR3 spells CASRLGRRNQPQHF. For the CDR3, the DNA is TGTGCCAGCAGATTGGGAAGGCGCAATCAGCCCCAGCATTTT.

This chain joins TRBV28 and TRBJ2-3; the match to TRBD2 covers 7 bases. Germline trimming cut 1 base from V and 1 base from J; bases unmatched to any gene: 2. CDR3 length: 15 residues. Germline CDR1 MDHEN, CDR2 SYDVKM. CDR3 amino acids: CASSLYAGGTDTQYF. CDR3 sequence (DNA): TGTGCCAGCAGTTTATACGCGGGAGGCACAGATACGCAGTATTTT. The entire variable domain, with the rest obtained from reference TRBV28 and TRBJ2-3, is as follows: DVKVTQSSRYLVKRTGEKVFLECVQDMDHENMFWYRQDPGLGLRLIYFSYDVKMKEKGDIPEGYSVSREKKERFSLILESASTNQTSMYLCASSLYAGGTDTQYFGPGTRLTVL.

The chain joins TRBV6-5 to TRBJ1-2; D is ambiguous. The CDR3 runs 13 residues. Trimming left V 6 bases short and J 5 bases short, with 13 bases between. Germline V gene lookup returns CDR1 MNHEY and CDR2 SVGAGI. The CDR3 reads CASRKGVEYGYTF. The CDR3 DNA reads as TGTGCCAGCAGGAAGGGCGTAGAGTATGGCTACACCTTC.

This rearrangement joins TRBV10-2 to TRBJ2-5, with 7 bases aligning to TRBD1. Germline assignment: CDR1 WSHSY and CDR2 SAAADI. V trimming: 8 bases; J trimming: 1 base; junction bases outside the gene matches: 4. This CDR3 spans 13 amino acids. CDR3 coding DNA: TGCGCCAGCGGGGGACAGCCCCAAGAGACCCAGTACTTC. Translated, it gives CASGGQPQETQYF.

There are a few counts of this clone. The V call is TRBV19, the J call TRBJ2-7; possible D gene TRBD1, 6 bases. The CDR3 length is 13 residues. Germline CDR1 LNHDA, CDR2 SQIVND (reference sequence). Trimming cost V 4 bases and J 3 bases, with 10 bases left between them. The CDR3 DNA follows: TGTGCCAGTAGTACCGACAGGTTCTACGAGCAGTACTTC. It is translated as CASSTDRFYEQYF.

This sequence joins TRBV5-1 and TRBJ2-3; 7 bases align to TRBD1. Germline V gene data show CDR1 as SGHRS and CDR2 as YFSETQ. The CDR3 runs to 14 residues. Unmatched junction bases numbered 1, after V lost 2 bases and J lost 1 base. CDR3 region: CASSFGQGTDTQYF. The CDR3 DNA sequence: TGCGCCAGCAGCTTTGGACAGGGCACAGATACGCAGTATTTT. The whole variable domain, remainder taken from reference TRBV5-1 and TRBJ2-3, is KAGVTQTPRYLIKTRGQQVTLSCSPISGHRSVSWYQQTPGQGLQFLFEYFSETQRNKGNFPGRFSGRQFSNSRSEMNVSTLELGDSALYLCASSFGQGTDTQYFGPGTRLTVL.

The chain carries TRBV10-2 and TRBJ2-5; 8 nucleotides align to TRBD1. The germline V gene encodes CDR1 WSHSY and CDR2 SAAADI. The CDR3 spans 14 residues. The V and J ends lost 7 bases and 5 bases, in that order; junction bases with no gene match: 9. Here the CDR3 reads CASTGQGGYETQYF. As DNA, the CDR3 is TGCGCCAGCACCGGACAGGGAGGTTACGAGACCCAGTACTTC.

The chain carries TRBV4-2 and TRBJ1-4; TRBD1 aligns across 7 bases. Looked up from germline, CDR1 is LGHNA and CDR2 is YNFKEQ. The CDR3 loop spans 14 amino acids. Trimming took 4 bases from V and 8 from J; bases not matched to a gene: 7. CDR3: CASSPPGQREKLFF. Written as DNA, the CDR3 is TGTGCCAGCAGCCCACCGGGACAGAGAGAAAAACTGTTTTTT.

The V and J genes are TRBV9 and TRBJ2-3; D gene unclear. Trimming stripped 0 bases from V and 5 bases from J, with 7 bases between. Germline-derived CDR1 and CDR2 are SGDLS and YYNGEE. The CDR3 has 13 residues. CDR3 residues: CASSVGVLDTQYF. Here the CDR3 DNA reads TGTGCCAGCAGCGTAGGGGTCCTAGATACGCAGTATTTT.

The chain links TRBV28 to TRBJ1-1; the match to TRBD1 covers 9 bases. CDR3 size: 15 residues. The ends lost 6 bases at V and 6 bases at J; junction bases unmatched: 11. The germline gives CDR1 MDHEN, CDR2 SYDVKM. CDR3 DNA: TGTGCCAGCAGAGCCGGGACAGGGTATTCGGCTGAAGCTTTCTTT. Its translation is CASRAGTGYSAEAFF.

This chain uses TRBV4-1 with TRBJ2-1; TRBD1 might be the D (6 bases). The germline V gene has CDR1 MGHRA and CDR2 YSYEKL. Trimming took off 0 bases at V and 9 bases at J, with 12 bases between the two ends. CDR3 length equals 14 residues. The CDR3 sequence: CASSQDQGLGEQFF. The CDR3 DNA is TGCGCCAGCAGCCAAGATCAGGGGCTGGGTGAGCAGTTCTTC.

The chain has TRBV4-1 and TRBJ2-7; TRBD1 matches at 9 bases. V was clipped by 3 bases and J by 3 bases; unmatched bases: 9. In germline, CDR1 is MGHRA, CDR2 YSYEKL. The CDR3 spans 16 residues. CDR3 amino acids: CASSQGQGPPNYEQYF. CDR3 coding DNA: TGCGCCAGCAGCCAGGGACAGGGTCCTCCTAACTACGAGCAGTACTTC.

The rearrangement joins TRBV10-3 to TRBJ1-1, with D possibly TRBD1 on 5 matching bases. The V gene lost 10 bases and the J gene lost 4 bases, with 16 bases spanning the gap. Germline V gives CDR1 ENHRY, CDR2 SYGVKD. This CDR3 has 13 residues. DNA for the CDR3: TGTGCCACCGAACAGGCTAAGGGCACTGAAGCTTTCTTT. Translated: CATEQAKGTEAFF.

The chain combines TRBV4-1 with TRBJ2-5; D ambiguous. Trimming cost V 4 bases and J 2 bases, with 11 bases left between them. The CDR3 is made up of 14 amino acids. CDR1 is MGHRA and CDR2 is YSYEKL in the germline V gene. CDR3 sequence (DNA): TGCGCCAGCAGCCCGTGGACGGCTCAAGAGACCCAGTACTTC. The encoded protein is CASSPWTAQETQYF.

This clone was detected only once. This rearrangement joins TRBV5-6 to TRBJ2-1; D is perhaps TRBD1 or TRBD2 (6 bases each). V gave up 5 bases and J gave up 7 bases, with 16 bases separating them. Germline values: CDR1 SGHDT, CDR2 YYEEEE. This CDR3 is 14 amino acids long. In nucleotides, the CDR3 is TGTGCCAGCAGTTTAAGGGGGACTGGTAATGAGCAGTTCTTC. Translated, it gives CASSLRGTGNEQFF.

This sequence joins TRBV27 and TRBJ2-7, with D unclear. V dropped 4 bases and J dropped 2 bases, with 9 bases sitting between them. Germline-derived CDR1 and CDR2 are MNHEY and SMNVEV (reference sequence). The CDR3 totals 13 residues. CDR3 coding DNA: TGTGCCAGCAGTTCGGCGATTCCCTACGAGCAGTACTTC. It codes for CASSSAIPYEQYF.

This clone has a handful of counts. V gene TRBV5-1 combines with J gene TRBJ2-2; TRBD1 matches at 8 bases. This CDR3 region has 16 residues. Trimming at V came to 6 bases and at J to 7 bases, leaving 14 bases not matched to a gene. Germline V gene lookup returns CDR1 SGHRS and CDR2 YFSETQ. The CDR3 DNA reads as TGCGCCAGCACCCGTTCATTGGACAGGGTTGGCGGGGAGCTGTTTTTT. This encodes CASTRSLDRVGGELFF.

The V gene is TRBV28, the J gene TRBJ2-5; TRBD2 might be the D (6 bases). The CDR3 is 13 residues long. Trimming pared 6 bases from V and 3 bases from J, leaving 11 bases between. CDR1 MDHEN and CDR2 SYDVKM come from the germline V gene. The DNA of the CDR3 is TGTGCCAGCAGCTTGGGGGGTGAAGAGACCCAGTACTTC. Amino acid sequence: CASSLGGEETQYF. Complete variable domain (other parts from reference TRBV28 and TRBJ2-5): DVKVTQSSRYLVKRTGEKVFLECVQDMDHENMFWYRQDPGLGLRLIYFSYDVKMKEKGDIPEGYSVSREKKERFSLILESASTNQTSMYLCASSLGGEETQYFGPGTRLLVL.

The chain links TRBV7-3 to TRBJ2-1; the D is unclear. Between the trimmed V and J ends, which lost 5 bases and 0 bases, there was a span of 11 bases. Germline CDR1 SGHTA, CDR2 FQGTGA. The CDR3 loop spans 15 amino acids. DNA for the CDR3: TGTGCCAGCAGCCCCTTACCGAGCTCCTACAATGAGCAGTTCTTC. This encodes CASSPLPSSYNEQFF.

This clone was counted a single time. The genes are TRBV7-9 and TRBJ2-3, with 8 bases that match TRBD2. Germline V lookup: CDR1 SEHNR, CDR2 FQNEAQ (reference sequence). With V trimmed by 1 base and J by 6 bases, 6 bases remained unmatched. The CDR3 runs 15 residues. Here the CDR3 reads CASSLVTGGPDTQYF. DNA of the CDR3: TGTGCCAGCAGCTTAGTTACGGGGGGGCCCGATACGCAGTATTTT.

As for this clone: This sample also contains other DNA sequences that code for the same CDR3. The chain employs TRBV2 and TRBJ2-1, with TRBD2 matching over 7 bases. The germline V gene has CDR1 SNHLY and CDR2 FYNNEI. V lost 8 bases and J lost 0; bases outside the gene matches: 19. The CDR3 has 19 amino acids. CDR3 nucleotide sequence: TGTGCCAGCTCCCCGGAGACAAGTTTCGGCGGGAGCTCCTACAATGAGCAGTTCTTC. Protein product: CASSPETSFGGSSYNEQFF.